This is a list of T cell receptor beta chains from one sample in a study of OX40 agonist ivuxolimab in advanced cancers. TCRdb's copy holds only in-frame clones and misses some; the assay was immunoSEQ multiplex PCR. The table lists some 31,000 clones, 80% to 85% of them singletons. Specimen: CD4+ or CD8+ T cells sorted from blood, collected in a trial of the OX40 agonist ivuxolimab. The receptors derive from an adult with an advanced solid tumor such as melanoma, head and neck, liver or kidney cancer. CDR3s include the opening cysteine and the closing phenylalanine or tryptophan. Each record gives: clone size, D gene, V gene, J gene, CDR3 DNA, CDR3 protein. D genes are given only for firm matches. The listing skips clone size in some rows; elsewhere it reads once, few, many or a size class.

.	.	TRBV12-5	TRBJ1-3	TGTGCTAGTGGTTTGTCAGCACTTCGAAACACCATATATTTT	CASGLSALRNTIYF
.	.	TRBV9	TRBJ2-3	TGTGCCAGCAGCGTAGGAACTAGCACAGGTACGCAGTATTTT	CASSVGTSTGTQYF
once	.	TRBV20-1	TRBJ1-4	TGCAGTGCCCTGACAGGCGGAAAACTGTTTTTT	CSALTGGKLFF
.	.	TRBV30	TRBJ1-2	TGTGCCTGGAGTCGACAGACACCCAATGGCTACACCTTC	CAWSRQTPNGYTF
.	TRBD1	TRBV28	TRBJ2-1	TGTGCCAGCAGCTCCGTTTTTGTGGGGACAGGGGGTTTATGGGAGCAGTTCTTC	CASSSVFVGTGGLWEQFF
.	.	TRBV7-2	TRBJ1-2	TGTGCCAGCACCTGGCGGGATTACTATGGCTACACCTTC	CASTWRDYYGYTF
.	TRBD2	TRBV7-2	TRBJ2-5	TGTGCCAGCAGCAATAGCGGGGGAGAGACCCAGTACTTC	CASSNSGGETQYF
.	TRBD1	TRBV6-6	TRBJ2-7	TGTGCCAGCAGTTACAGGGACAGGGTGGGATACGAGCAGTACTTC	CASSYRDRVGYEQYF
.	.	TRBV19	TRBJ2-5	TGTGCCAGTAGTATGGGCTGGAACCAAGAGACCCAGTACTTC	CASSMGWNQETQYF
.	.	TRBV14	TRBJ1-2	TGTGCCAGCAGCCAAGATTACGGCCCAGGCAGGAACTATGGCTACACCTTC	CASSQDYGPGRNYGYTF
.	TRBD2	TRBV2	TRBJ2-1	TGTGCCAGCGGCTGGACTAGCGGGGAACAGTTCTTC	CASGWTSGEQFF
.	TRBD1	TRBV2	TRBJ1-1	TGTGCCAGCAGTGACCCGGGACAGCCGAACACTGAAGCTTTCTTT	CASSDPGQPNTEAFF
.	.	TRBV15	TRBJ1-6	TGTGCCACCAGCAGAGATCTGGGGGGCTACAAATCACCCCTCCACTTT	CATSRDLGGYKSPLHF
.	.	TRBV2	TRBJ2-6	TGTGCCAGCTGTGGGGGCTCTGGGGCCAACGTCCTGACTTTC	CASCGGSGANVLTF
.	.	TRBV5-4	TRBJ1-1	TGTGCCAGCAGCGCAAAAGGGGGAGGGAGGAAGGACACTGAAGCTTTCTTT	CASSAKGGGRKDTEAFF
.	.	TRBV28	TRBJ1-1	TGTGCCAGCAGAGCCGGGAACACTGAAGCTTTCTTT	CASRAGNTEAFF
.	.	TRBV6-5	TRBJ1-4	TGTGCCAGCAGCCCCCGGGGGGACTTTCGGGAAAAACTGTTTTTT	CASSPRGDFREKLFF
.	.	TRBV30	TRBJ1-6	TGTGCCTGGAGTGGTGGGTTATCATATAATTCACCCCTCCACTTT	CAWSGGLSYNSPLHF
once	TRBD1	TRBV6-5	TRBJ1-2	TGTGCCAGCAGTTACTCCGGGACAGGGGTTGGCTACACCTTC	CASSYSGTGVGYTF
.	.	TRBV6-5	TRBJ1-5	TGTGCCAGCAGCTCGATACAGGGCGTCCATCAGCCCCAGCATTTT	CASSSIQGVHQPQHF
few	.	TRBV19	TRBJ1-2	TGTGCCACCGACGACGGGCTAACTAACTATGGCTACACCTTC	CATDDGLTNYGYTF
once	.	TRBV30	TRBJ2-1	TGTGCCTGGAACTTGGGACAACTATACAATGAGCAGTTCTTC	CAWNLGQLYNEQFF
.	TRBD1	TRBV28	TRBJ2-7	TGTGCCAGCAGAATACAGGGGACCTACGAGCAGTACTTC	CASRIQGTYEQYF
few	.	TRBV7-9	TRBJ1-5	TGTGCCAGCAGCTTAGGGGGATCTAGCAATCAGCCCCAGCATTTT	CASSLGGSSNQPQHF
few	.	TRBV5-5	TRBJ1-2	TGTGCCAGCAGCTTGGTCAGCGTATCAGCTAACTATGGCTACACCTTC	CASSLVSVSANYGYTF
.	.	TRBV4-1	TRBJ2-4	TGCGCCAGCAGCCAAGAGACTGCTGCCGCCCAGTACTTC	CASSQETAAAQYF
.	.	TRBV7-2	TRBJ2-7	TGTGCCAGCAGCCCCGGTGGGGGCACGTCCTACGAGCAGTACTTC	CASSPGGGTSYEQYF
.	.	TRBV6-5	TRBJ1-5	TGTGCCAGCAGTAGGGACTTATGGCAGCCCCAGCATTTT	CASSRDLWQPQHF
.	.	TRBV9	TRBJ1-1	TGTGCCAGCAGCGAGGGGAGGAACATGAACACTGAAGCTTTCTTT	CASSEGRNMNTEAFF
.	TRBD2	TRBV7-2	TRBJ2-2	TGTGCCAGCAGCTCCGGACTAGCGGTGAAGACCGGGGAGCTGTTTTTT	CASSSGLAVKTGELFF
few	.	TRBV20-1	TRBJ1-1	TGCAGTGCTAGACTGAACACTGAAGCTTTCTTT	CSARLNTEAFF
.	.	TRBV2	TRBJ1-4	TGTGCCAGCAGGATACAGGGAGGTTCTGGAGGACTGTTTTTT	CASRIQGGSGGLFF
.	TRBD1	TRBV6-6	TRBJ2-5	TGTGCCAGCAGCCAGCACCCGACAGGGATGGAGGAGACCCAGTACTTC	CASSQHPTGMEETQYF
.	.	TRBV5-1	TRBJ2-5	TGCGCCAGCAGCTTGGCCGGCCCGCAGAAAGAGACCCAGTACTTC	CASSLAGPQKETQYF
.	.	TRBV6-5	TRBJ2-1	TGTGCCAGCAGTTACTTTACTGGTGAGCAGTTCTTC	CASSYFTGEQFF
.	.	TRBV7-2	TRBJ2-1	TGTGCCAGCAGCAGACCGGGACTTCCCTTGGGGAATGAGCAGTTCTTC	CASSRPGLPLGNEQFF
few	.	TRBV19	TRBJ2-4	TGTGCCAGTGGGCGACGGGATTCCAAAAACATTCAGTACTTC	CASGRRDSKNIQYF
.	TRBD1	TRBV5-1	TRBJ2-4	TGCGCCAGCAGGTTCAACCCCGGAGGGACAGGGAAAAACATTCAGTACTTC	CASRFNPGGTGKNIQYF
.	TRBD2	TRBV14	TRBJ2-5	TGTGCCAGCAGCCCGACGGCGGGGGGAGCCTGGGCCCAGTACTTC	CASSPTAGGAWAQYF